The next 8 T cell receptor beta chains were all read from a single sample in a study of STAT5B mutations in CD4+ large granular lymphocyte leukemia. TCRdb's table, derived via immunoSEQ multiplex PCR, lists solely in-frame clones and lacks some. The table has tens of thousands of clones, about 71% seen once. Sequenced material: CD4+ T cells from blood buffy coats. Source of these receptors: a human donor in good health.

This rearrangement joins TRBV5-4 to TRBJ2-3, with 10 positions matching TRBD2. The CDR3 extends over 15 amino acids. V was clipped by 5 bases and J by 4 bases; unmatched bases: 7. Per germline, CDR1 SGHNT and CDR2 YYREEE (reference sequence). CDR3 in amino acids: CASSLGLAGADTQYF. The CDR3 DNA sequence: TGTGCCAGCAGTTTAGGGCTAGCGGGAGCAGATACGCAGTATTTT.

The chain joins TRBV4-1 to TRBJ2-2; 12 nucleotides line up with TRBD2. The CDR3 runs to 16 residues. Losses at the gene ends were 4 bases for V and 7 bases for J; bases not matched to a gene: 7. Germline V gives CDR1 MGHRA, CDR2 YSYEKL. The CDR3 region has the DNA TGCGCCAGCAGCCCGAGGACTAGCGGGACAGTCGGGGAGCTGTTTTTT. Translated: CASSPRTSGTVGELFF.

The V gene is TRBV11-2, the J gene TRBJ2-5; D gene ambiguous. Deletions cut 3 bases from V and 1 base from J, with 3 bases between. Germline lookup yields CDR1 SGHAT and CDR2 FQNNGV. The CDR3 covers 12 residues. The CDR3 DNA is TGTGCCAGCAGCTTGGCCCAAGAGACCCAGTACTTC. It yields the protein CASSLAQETQYF.

In its sample, this clone was seen a few times. This chain links TRBV28 with TRBJ1-5; perhaps TRBD1 as D (6 bases). This CDR3 region has 12 residues. Trimming shortened V by 7 bases and J by 6 bases, and 10 bases separated the two germline ends. The germline CDR1 and CDR2 sequences are MDHEN and SYDVKM. CDR3 loop: CASTADSQPQHF. The CDR3 nucleotides read TGTGCCAGCACCGCGGACAGTCAGCCCCAGCATTTT.

CDR3 in amino acids: CASVRGTPSGELFF. The CDR3 DNA reads as TGTGCCAGCGTCCGCGGGACTCCGTCCGGGGAGCTGTTTTTT. The chain couples TRBV2 to TRBJ2-2; tentative D call: TRBD2 (6 bases). CDR3 length: 14 amino acids. Per germline, CDR1 SNHLY and CDR2 FYNNEI. V was cut by 8 bases and J by 6 bases, with 16 bases left in between. Using reference TRBV2 and TRBJ2-2 for the parts outside the CDR3, the full variable domain is EPEVTQTPSHQVTQMGQEVILRCVPISNHLYFYWYRQILGQKVEFLVSFYNNEISEKSEIFDDQFSVERPDGSNFTLKIRSTKLEDSAMYFCASVRGTPSGELFFGEGSRLTVL.

The V call is TRBV2, the J call TRBJ1-4; D remains unclear. Deletions cut 3 bases from V and 6 bases from J, with 14 bases between. This CDR3 contains 15 residues. Germline V gene sequence: CDR1 SNHLY, CDR2 FYNNEI. The CDR3 region has the DNA TGTGCCAGCAGTGAGGAGAGGGTCCCCTATGAAAAACTGTTTTTT. Residues: CASSEERVPYEKLFF.

The chain links TRBV11-2 to TRBJ1-2, with TRBD1 identical over 9 bases. CDR1 SGHAT and CDR2 FQNNGV come from the germline V gene. The CDR3 consists of 14 residues. V lost 5 bases to trimming and J lost 4 bases; unmatched junction nucleotides: 5. The CDR3 is CASSARQGGYGYTF. The CDR3 nucleotides are TGTGCCAGCAGCGCTAGACAGGGGGGCTATGGCTACACCTTC.

This chain connects TRBV6-1 to TRBJ2-1; D not resolved. This CDR3 comprises 15 residues. The V end was cut by 2 bases, the J end by 1 base, with 9 bases between. Per the germline V gene, CDR1 is MNHNS and CDR2 is SASEGT. The CDR3 protein is CASSEQVASYNEQFF. CDR3 sequence (DNA): TGTGCCAGCAGTGAACAGGTGGCTTCCTACAATGAGCAGTTCTTC.